This T cell receptor (beta chain) was observed in a study of immune cell composition in non-small cell lung cancer. A word on this clone: What it recognizes is unknown.

TCRdb's copy holds only in-frame clones and misses some; the assay was immunoSEQ multiplex PCR. This table has about 1,500 clones, roughly 78% appearing once. Study-level findings and limits: Top 10 clone scores and clonality were higher in squamous than adenocarcinoma. No significant correlation existed between pack-years smoked and tumour clonality.

The CDR3 is made up of 15 amino acids. Germline assignment: CDR1 SGDLS and CDR2 YYNGEE. The V gene end was trimmed by 6 bases and the J gene end by 4 bases; junction bases not matched to a gene: 9. Sequencing used lung tumor tissue. The chain links TRBV9 to TRBJ1-4, with 7 bases that match TRBD1. This clonotype was sampled from a human donor with non-small cell lung cancer. The CDR3 protein is CASTRQGASNEKLFF. In DNA form, the CDR3 reads TGTGCCAGCACCAGACAGGGCGCGAGTAATGAAAAACTGTTTTTT.